These 4 T cell receptor beta chains originate from one sample sequenced in a study of blood T cells in healthy people across ages. The use of a sample-barcoded 5' primer and a J-beta primer mix characterized a second PCR of 7 to 11 cycles. Each CDR3 protein gets one entry after TCRdb re-called the 5' RACE reads with MiXCR. The sample records about 640,000 distinct CDR3 sequences, 25% to 30% being singletons. The sample consisted of blood. Source of these receptors: a woman of 80 years or more in good health.

CDR3 DNA sequence: TGTGCCACCCTGGGACAGGGGAGCTCCTACGAGCAGTACTTC. It is translated as CATLGQGSSYEQYF. The V and J genes are TRBV28 and TRBJ2-7; 10 bases match TRBD1. Unmatched junction bases numbered 6, after V lost 10 bases and J lost 0 bases. Germline V gene lookup returns CDR1 MDHEN and CDR2 SYDVKM. The CDR3 has 14 residues.

On this clonotype: A single base separates this from a much larger clone, so it may be a read error. V gene TRBV9 combines with J gene TRBJ2-3, with 12 bases lining up with TRBD2. CDR3 length equals 16 residues. The germline gives CDR1 SGDLS, CDR2 YYNGEE. CDR3 amino acids: CVSSRTSGALTDTQYF. In nucleotides, the CDR3 is TGTGTCAGCAGCCGGACTAGCGGGGCCCTCACAGATACGCAGTATTTT.

This clonotype was recorded many times. The rearrangement links TRBV5-5 to TRBJ2-7; D may be TRBD2 (6 bases). Germline V lookup: CDR1 SGHKS, CDR2 YYEKEE (reference sequence). This CDR3 has 15 residues. V lost 0 bases and J 0 bases, leaving 10 bases between the germline ends. CDR3 residues: CASSLDGGGSYEQYF. The CDR3 DNA sequence: TGTGCCAGCAGCTTGGATGGGGGAGGCTCCTACGAGCAGTACTTC.

On this clonotype itself: A clone one base away is much larger, so this may be a read error. The rearrangement uses TRBV20-1 and TRBJ2-7; 9 bases match TRBD2. The CDR3 loop spans 16 amino acids. Per the germline V gene, CDR1 is DFQATT and CDR2 is SNEGSKA (reference sequence). The J segment lost 1 base and the V segment lost 0 bases, leaving 7 bases of the junction unmatched. In DNA, the CDR3 is TGCAGTGCTAGAGATCCGGTTAGCGGGGGTTCCTACGAGCAGTACTTC. Translation: CSARDPVSGGSYEQYF.